This TCR beta chain is drawn from a study of shared clonotypes between healthy human individuals. Original data processing: There were no quality scores in the junction-only immunoSEQ sequences, so filtering differed. Clones were read by immunoSEQ multiplex PCR, and TCRdb kept only the in-frame ones, dropping some. D and trimming were read from the DNA, whereas the V and J calls and clone size are those reported in that table. The sample has 2 million to 3 million clones; over 85% are singletons. Trimming took off 5 bases at V and 4 bases at J, with 12 bases between the two ends. CDR1 and CDR2 from the germline V gene are SGHNT and YENEEA. The CDR3 is 13 amino acids.

This clonotype originated in a man aged 18 to 30 in good health. Some clones in this sample may be carry-over from other donors' samples. Sequencing was carried out using naive CD4+ T cells from PBMCs. Subset reported: CD45RA+ positively selected. This sequence joins TRBV11-3 and TRBJ2-7; no firm D call. As DNA, the CDR3 is TGTGCCAGCAGCCCCCAAGTTGGGTACGAGCAGTACTTC. Its protein is CASSPQVGYEQYF. The whole variable domain, filled in from reference TRBV11-3 and TRBJ2-7, reads EAGVVQSPRYKIIEKKQPVAFWCNPISGHNTLYWYLQNLGQGPELLIRYENEEAVDDSQLPKDRFSAERLKGVDSTLKIQPAELGDSAVYLCASSPQVGYEQYFGPGTRLTVT.